The text below deals with one TCR beta chain. The junction departs from the called germline gene at one end, perhaps through a read error. Authors of the study amplified TCR beta CDR3 regions from RNA transcripts. The primer set for the first-round RT-PCR of the TCR CDR3 was HTBI. TCRdb used MiXCR to reprocess the multiplex PCR reads, holding one entry per CDR3 protein. The table includes over 45,000 distinct CDR3 sequences, just under 50% detected once. Germline V gene sequence: CDR1 SGHKS, CDR2 YYEKEE (reference sequence). This CDR3 contains 15 residues. This specimen belongs to a study of T cells in Graves' hyperthyroidism and ophthalmopathy. The diagnostic basis comprised clinical symptoms, serum thyroxine and TRAb, thyroid ultrasound and orbital computed tomography.

Sequencing used blood. The sequence derives from a woman aged 30 to 39 with Graves' ophthalmopathy. This chain joins TRBV5-5 and TRBJ1-5; possible D gene TRBD1, 5 bases. The CDR3 DNA sequence: TGTGCCGGCAGCGCGGGGCATATCGGCAATCAGCCCCAGCATTTT. Protein sequence: CAGSAGHIGNQPQHF. The full variable domain, its missing parts supplied by reference TRBV5-5 and TRBJ1-5, is DAGVTQSPTHLIKTRGQQVTLRCSPISGHKSVSWYQQVLGQGPQFIFQYYEKEERGRGNFPDRFSARQFPNYSSELNVNALLLGDSALYLCAGSAGHIGNQPQHFGDGTRLSIL.